Below are 3 T cell receptor beta chains sequenced from a single sample in a study of T cells in Graves' hyperthyroidism and ophthalmopathy. TCR beta CDR3 regions were amplified from RNA transcripts. The TCR CDR3 was amplified in a first-round RT-PCR using the HTBI primer set. One entry per CDR3 protein results from TCRdb running MiXCR on the multiplex PCR reads. The sample contains about 280,000 distinct CDR3 sequences, less than 30% of which appear only once. The sequenced sample was blood. The receptor source for this set is a man aged 35 to 55 with Graves' hyperthyroidism that later progressed to Graves' ophthalmopathy.

This clonotype has ten or more counts. The V and J genes are TRBV6-1 and TRBJ2-3; possible D gene TRBD1, 6 bases. V was shortened by 6 bases and J by 4 bases, with 14 bases between the two germline ends. This CDR3 has 14 amino acids. Germline assignment: CDR1 MNHNS and CDR2 SASEGT. For the CDR3, the DNA is TGTGCCAGCAGCCAGGACAGTATCCCAGATACGCAGTATTTT. Translated: CASSQDSIPDTQYF.

This clonotype has a count of ten or more. The chain uses TRBV6-2 or TRBV6-3 and TRBJ1-5; D not certain. V lost 2 bases and J lost 3, with 8 bases in between. Germline CDR1 MNHEY, CDR2 SVGEGT. The CDR3 has 14 residues. The CDR3 sequence: CASSYPEVNQPQHF. In DNA, the CDR3 is TGTGCCAGCAGTTACCCCGAGGTCAATCAGCCCCAGCATTTT.

This clonotype was picked up many times. CDR3 DNA: TGTGCCAGCAGTTATCGTTTAACAGGTCGAGTATTGCGTGGCTACACCTTC. Its protein product is CASSYRLTGRVLRGYTF. The chain joins TRBV12-3 or TRBV12-4 to TRBJ1-2, with a possible D match to TRBD1 (5 bases). V was pared by 4 bases and J by 7 bases, with 25 bases between. The CDR3 totals 17 residues.